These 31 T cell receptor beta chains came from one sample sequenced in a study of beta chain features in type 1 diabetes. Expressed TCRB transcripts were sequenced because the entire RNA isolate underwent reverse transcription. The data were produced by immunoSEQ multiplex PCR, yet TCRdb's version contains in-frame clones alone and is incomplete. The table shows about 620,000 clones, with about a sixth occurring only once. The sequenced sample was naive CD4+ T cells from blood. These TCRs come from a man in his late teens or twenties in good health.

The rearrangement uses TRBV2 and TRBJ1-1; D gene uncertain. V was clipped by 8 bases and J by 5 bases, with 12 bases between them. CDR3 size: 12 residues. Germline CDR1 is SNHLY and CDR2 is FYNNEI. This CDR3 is CASGSGETEAFF. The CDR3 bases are TGTGCCAGCGGTTCAGGAGAAACTGAAGCTTTCTTT. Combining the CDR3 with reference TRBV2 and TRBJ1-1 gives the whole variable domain EPEVTQTPSHQVTQMGQEVILRCVPISNHLYFYWYRQILGQKVEFLVSFYNNEISEKSEIFDDQFSVERPDGSNFTLKIRSTKLEDSAMYFCASGSGETEAFFGQGTRLTVV.

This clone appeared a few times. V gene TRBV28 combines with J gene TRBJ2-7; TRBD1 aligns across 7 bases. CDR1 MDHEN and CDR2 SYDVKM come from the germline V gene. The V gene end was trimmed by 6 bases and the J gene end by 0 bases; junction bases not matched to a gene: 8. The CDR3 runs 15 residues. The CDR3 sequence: CASSTGTENSYEQYF. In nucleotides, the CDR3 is TGTGCCAGCAGCACCGGGACAGAAAACTCCTACGAGCAGTACTTC.

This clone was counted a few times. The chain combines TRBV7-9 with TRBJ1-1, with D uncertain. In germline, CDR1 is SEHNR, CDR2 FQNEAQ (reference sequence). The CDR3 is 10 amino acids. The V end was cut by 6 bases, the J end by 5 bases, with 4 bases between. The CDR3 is CASRSTEAFF. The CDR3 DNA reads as TGTGCCAGCAGAAGTACTGAAGCTTTCTTT.

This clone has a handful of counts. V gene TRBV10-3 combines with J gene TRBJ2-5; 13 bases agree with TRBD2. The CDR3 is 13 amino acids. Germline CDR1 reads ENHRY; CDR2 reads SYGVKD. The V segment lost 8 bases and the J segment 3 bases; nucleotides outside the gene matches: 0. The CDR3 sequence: CAIGTSGEETQYF. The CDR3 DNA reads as TGTGCCATCGGGACTAGCGGGGAAGAGACCCAGTACTTC.

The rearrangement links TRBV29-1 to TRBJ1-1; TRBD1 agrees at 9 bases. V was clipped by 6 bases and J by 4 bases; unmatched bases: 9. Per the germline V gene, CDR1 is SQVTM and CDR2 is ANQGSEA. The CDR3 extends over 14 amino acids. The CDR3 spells CSVAGTGYVTEAFF. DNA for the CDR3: TGCAGCGTGGCCGGGACAGGGTATGTCACTGAAGCTTTCTTT.

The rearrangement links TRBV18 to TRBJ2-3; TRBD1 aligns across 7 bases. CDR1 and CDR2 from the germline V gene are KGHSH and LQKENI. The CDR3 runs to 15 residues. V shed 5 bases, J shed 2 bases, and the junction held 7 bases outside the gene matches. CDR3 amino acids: CASSSSTGITDTQYF. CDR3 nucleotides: TGTGCCAGCTCATCCTCGACAGGGATCACAGATACGCAGTATTTT.

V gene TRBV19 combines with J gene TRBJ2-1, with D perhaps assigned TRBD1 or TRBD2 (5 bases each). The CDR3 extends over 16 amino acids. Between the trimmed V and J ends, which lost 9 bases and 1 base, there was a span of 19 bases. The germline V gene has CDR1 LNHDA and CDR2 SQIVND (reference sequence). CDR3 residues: CASSLATGRSYNEQFF. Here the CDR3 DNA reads TGTGCCAGCTCCCTAGCTACGGGACGGTCCTACAATGAGCAGTTCTTC.

The CDR3 spells CASSLGAERSYEQYF. The CDR3 nucleotides read TGTGCCAGCAGTCTGGGGGCAGAACGTTCCTACGAGCAGTACTTC. The chain employs TRBV27 and TRBJ2-7; weak D call: TRBD1 (6 bases). Per the germline V gene, CDR1 is MNHEY and CDR2 is SMNVEV (reference sequence). V was cut by 5 bases and J by 1 base, with 15 bases left in between. This CDR3 region has 15 residues.

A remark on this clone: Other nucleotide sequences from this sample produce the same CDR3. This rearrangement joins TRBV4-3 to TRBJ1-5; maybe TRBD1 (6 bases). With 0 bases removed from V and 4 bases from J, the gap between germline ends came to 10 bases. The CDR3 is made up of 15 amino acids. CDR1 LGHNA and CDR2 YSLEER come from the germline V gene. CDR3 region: CASSQEQGGNQPQHF. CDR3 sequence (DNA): TGCGCCAGCAGCCAAGAACAGGGTGGGAATCAGCCCCAGCATTTT.

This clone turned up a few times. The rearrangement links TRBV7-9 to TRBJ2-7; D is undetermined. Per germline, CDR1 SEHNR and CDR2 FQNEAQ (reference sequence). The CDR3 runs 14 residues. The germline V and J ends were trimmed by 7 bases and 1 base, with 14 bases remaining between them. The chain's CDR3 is CASTSPGRSYEQYF. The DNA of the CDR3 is TGTGCCAGCACCTCCCCCGGTCGTTCCTACGAGCAGTACTTC.

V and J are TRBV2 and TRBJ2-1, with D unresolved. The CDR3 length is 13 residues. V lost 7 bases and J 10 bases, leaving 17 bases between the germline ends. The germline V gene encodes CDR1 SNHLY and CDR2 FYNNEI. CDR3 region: CASTITTQSEQFF. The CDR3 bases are TGTGCCAGCACTATTACCACCCAAAGCGAGCAGTTCTTC.

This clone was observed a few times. The chain's CDR3 is CASSSPRGAYREQYF. For the CDR3, the DNA is TGTGCCAGCAGCTCCCCTCGGGGGGCTTATCGCGAGCAGTACTTC. V and J are TRBV5-6 and TRBJ2-7; possibly TRBD2 for D (7 bases). Germline V gene lookup returns CDR1 SGHDT and CDR2 YYEEEE. The CDR3 spans 15 residues. Deletions cut 3 bases from V and 6 bases from J, with 19 bases between. The whole variable domain, filled in from reference TRBV5-6 and TRBJ2-7, reads DAGVTQSPTHLIKTRGQQVTLRCSPKSGHDTVSWYQQALGQGPQFIFQYYEEEERQRGNFPDRFSGHQFPNYSSELNVNALLLGDSALYLCASSSPRGAYREQYFGPGTRLTVT.

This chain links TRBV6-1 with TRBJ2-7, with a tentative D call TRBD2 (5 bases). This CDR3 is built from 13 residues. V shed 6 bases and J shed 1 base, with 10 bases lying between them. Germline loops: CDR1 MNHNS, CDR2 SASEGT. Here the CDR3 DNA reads TGTGCCAGCAGCCGGACTGGATCCTACGAGCAGTACTTC. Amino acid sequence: CASSRTGSYEQYF.

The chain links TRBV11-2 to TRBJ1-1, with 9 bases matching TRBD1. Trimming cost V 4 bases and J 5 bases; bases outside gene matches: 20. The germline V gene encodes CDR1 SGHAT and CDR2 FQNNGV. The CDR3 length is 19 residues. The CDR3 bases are TGTGCCAGCAGCTCCCGGGACAGGGCCCAAGTTCAGTTAAGAACTGAAGCTTTCTTT. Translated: CASSSRDRAQVQLRTEAFF.

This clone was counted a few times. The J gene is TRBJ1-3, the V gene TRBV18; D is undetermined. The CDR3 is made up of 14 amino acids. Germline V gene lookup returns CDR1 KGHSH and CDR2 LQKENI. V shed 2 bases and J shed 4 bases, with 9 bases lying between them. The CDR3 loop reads CASSPSVQGNTIYF. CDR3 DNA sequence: TGTGCCAGCTCACCAAGTGTCCAGGGAAACACCATATATTTT.

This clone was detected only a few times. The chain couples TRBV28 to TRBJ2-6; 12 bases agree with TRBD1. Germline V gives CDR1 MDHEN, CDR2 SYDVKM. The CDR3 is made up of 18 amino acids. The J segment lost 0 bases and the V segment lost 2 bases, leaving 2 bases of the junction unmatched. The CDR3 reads CASSLGGQGASGANVLTF. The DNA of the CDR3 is TGTGCCAGCAGTTTAGGGGGACAGGGGGCCTCTGGGGCCAACGTCCTGACTTTC. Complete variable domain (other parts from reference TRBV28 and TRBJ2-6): DVKVTQSSRYLVKRTGEKVFLECVQDMDHENMFWYRQDPGLGLRLIYFSYDVKMKEKGDIPEGYSVSREKKERFSLILESASTNQTSMYLCASSLGGQGASGANVLTFGAGSRLTVL.

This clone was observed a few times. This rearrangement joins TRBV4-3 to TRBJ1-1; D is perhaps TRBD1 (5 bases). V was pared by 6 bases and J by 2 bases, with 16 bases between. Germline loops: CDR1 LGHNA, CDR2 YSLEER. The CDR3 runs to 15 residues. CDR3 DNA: TGCGCCAGCAGGCAGGGACGGGCCCCCAACACTGAAGCTTTCTTT. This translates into CASRQGRAPNTEAFF.

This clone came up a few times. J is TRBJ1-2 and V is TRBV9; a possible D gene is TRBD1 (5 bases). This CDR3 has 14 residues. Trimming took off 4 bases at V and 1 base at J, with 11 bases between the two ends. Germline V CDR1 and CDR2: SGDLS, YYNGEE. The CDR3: CASSPRQLNYGYTF. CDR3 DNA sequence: TGTGCCAGCAGCCCTAGACAGCTTAACTATGGCTACACCTTC.

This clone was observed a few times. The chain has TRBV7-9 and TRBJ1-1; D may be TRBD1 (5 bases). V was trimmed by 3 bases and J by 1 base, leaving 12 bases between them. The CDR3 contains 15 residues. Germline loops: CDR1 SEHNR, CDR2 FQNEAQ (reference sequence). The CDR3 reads CASSLGHVQNTEAFF. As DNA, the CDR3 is TGTGCCAGCAGCTTGGGGCATGTCCAGAACACTGAAGCTTTCTTT.

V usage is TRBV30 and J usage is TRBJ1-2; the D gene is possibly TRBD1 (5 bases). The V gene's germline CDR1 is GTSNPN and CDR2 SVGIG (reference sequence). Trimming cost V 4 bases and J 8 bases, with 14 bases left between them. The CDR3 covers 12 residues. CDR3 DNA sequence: TGTGCCTGGAAACCGGGACTTGGGGGCTACACCTTC. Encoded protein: CAWKPGLGGYTF.

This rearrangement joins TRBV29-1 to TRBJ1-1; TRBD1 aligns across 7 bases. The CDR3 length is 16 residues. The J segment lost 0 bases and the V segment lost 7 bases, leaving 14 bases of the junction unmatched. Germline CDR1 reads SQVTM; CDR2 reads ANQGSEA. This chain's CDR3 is CSALPGRGRVNTEAFF. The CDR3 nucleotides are TGCAGCGCTCTACCCGGGAGGGGGCGAGTGAACACTGAAGCTTTCTTT.

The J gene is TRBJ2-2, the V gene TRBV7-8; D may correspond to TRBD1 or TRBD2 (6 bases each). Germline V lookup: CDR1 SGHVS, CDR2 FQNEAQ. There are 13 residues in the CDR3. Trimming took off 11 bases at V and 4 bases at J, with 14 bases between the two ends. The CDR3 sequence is CAGRGVSTGELFF. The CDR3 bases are TGTGCCGGAAGGGGGGTTTCCACCGGGGAGCTGTTTTTT.

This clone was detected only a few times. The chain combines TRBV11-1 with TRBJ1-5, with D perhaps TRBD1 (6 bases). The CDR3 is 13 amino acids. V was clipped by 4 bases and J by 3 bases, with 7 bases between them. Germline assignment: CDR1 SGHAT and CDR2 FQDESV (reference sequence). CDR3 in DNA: TGTGCCAGCAGCTGGGACAACAATCAGCCCCAGCATTTT. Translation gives CASSWDNNQPQHF.

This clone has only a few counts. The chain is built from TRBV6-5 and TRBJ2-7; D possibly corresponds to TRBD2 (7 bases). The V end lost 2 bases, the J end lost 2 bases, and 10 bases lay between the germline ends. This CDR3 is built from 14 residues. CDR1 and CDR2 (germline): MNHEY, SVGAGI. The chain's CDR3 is CASSYQGTTYEQYF. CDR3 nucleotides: TGTGCCAGCAGTTACCAGGGGACTACCTACGAGCAGTACTTC.

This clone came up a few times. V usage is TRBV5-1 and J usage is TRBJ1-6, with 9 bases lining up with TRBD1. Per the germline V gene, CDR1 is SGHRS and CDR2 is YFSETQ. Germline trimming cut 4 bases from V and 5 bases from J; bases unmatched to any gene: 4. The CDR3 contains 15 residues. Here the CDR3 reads CASSEGQGNNSPLHF. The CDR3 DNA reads TGCGCCAGCAGCGAGGGACAGGGTAATAATTCACCCCTCCACTTT.

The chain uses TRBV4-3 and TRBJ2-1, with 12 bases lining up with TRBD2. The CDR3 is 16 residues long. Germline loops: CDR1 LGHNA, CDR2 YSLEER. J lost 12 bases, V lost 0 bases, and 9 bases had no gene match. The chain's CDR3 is CASSQDRLAGGFRQFF. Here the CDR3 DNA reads TGCGCCAGCAGCCAAGATAGGCTAGCGGGGGGGTTTCGGCAGTTCTTC.

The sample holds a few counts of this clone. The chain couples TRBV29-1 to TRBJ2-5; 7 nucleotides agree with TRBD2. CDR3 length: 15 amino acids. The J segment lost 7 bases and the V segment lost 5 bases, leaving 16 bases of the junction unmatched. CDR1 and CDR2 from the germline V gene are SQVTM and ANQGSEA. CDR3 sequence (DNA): TGCAGCGTTAGTATAGCGGGCGGTGGTAAGGCGACCCAGTACTTC. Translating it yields CSVSIAGGGKATQYF.

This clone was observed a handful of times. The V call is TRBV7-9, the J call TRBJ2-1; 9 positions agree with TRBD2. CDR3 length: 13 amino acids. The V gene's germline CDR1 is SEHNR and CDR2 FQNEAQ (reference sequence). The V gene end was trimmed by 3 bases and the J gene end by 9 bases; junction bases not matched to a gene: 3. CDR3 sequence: CASSLSGGFEQFF. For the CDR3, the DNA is TGTGCCAGCAGCTTGAGCGGGGGGTTTGAGCAGTTCTTC.

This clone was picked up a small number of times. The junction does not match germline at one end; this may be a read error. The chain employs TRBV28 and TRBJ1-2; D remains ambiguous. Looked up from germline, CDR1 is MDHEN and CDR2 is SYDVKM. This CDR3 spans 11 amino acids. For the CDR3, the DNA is TGTGCCAGCAGTTTAAGCGAACGGGGTAACTTC. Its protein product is CASSLSERGNF.

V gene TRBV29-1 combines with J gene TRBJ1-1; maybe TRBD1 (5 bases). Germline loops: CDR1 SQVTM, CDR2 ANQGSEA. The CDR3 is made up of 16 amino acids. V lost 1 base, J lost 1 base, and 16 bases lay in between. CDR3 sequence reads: CSVEGPIRGANTEAFF. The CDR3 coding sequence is TGCAGCGTTGAAGGCCCAATTAGGGGCGCGAACACTGAAGCTTTCTTT.

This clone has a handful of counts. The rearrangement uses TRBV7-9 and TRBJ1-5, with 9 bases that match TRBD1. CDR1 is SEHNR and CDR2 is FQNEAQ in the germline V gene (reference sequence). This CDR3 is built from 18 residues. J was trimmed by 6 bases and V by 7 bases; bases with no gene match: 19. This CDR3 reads CASTPFTTGTGNTQPQHF. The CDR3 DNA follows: TGTGCCAGCACCCCTTTTACCACCGGGACAGGGAACACTCAGCCCCAGCATTTT.